The 29 T cell receptor beta chains below come from one sample, sequenced in a study of blood T cell repertoires in COVID-19. The assay was immunoSEQ multiplex PCR, and TCRdb's table has in-frame clones only and misses some. The sample includes roughly 200,000 clones, approximately 88% of them seen just once. Sequenced sample: peripheral blood. These receptors came from a woman in her 40s with COVID-19, enrolled during active disease.

The genes are TRBV2 and TRBJ2-1; 7 bases are a match to TRBD1. The germline gives CDR1 SNHLY, CDR2 FYNNEI. J was trimmed by 5 bases and V by 6 bases; bases with no gene match: 4. The CDR3 is made up of 13 amino acids. The CDR3 sequence is CASRRQGDNEQFF. In DNA form, the CDR3 reads TGTGCCAGCAGGAGACAGGGTGACAATGAGCAGTTCTTC.

V is TRBV14 and J is TRBJ1-1, with 8 bases matching TRBD1. After removal of 5 bases from V and 1 base from J, the junction contained 3 bases not matched to a gene. The CDR3 totals 14 residues. Germline V lookup: CDR1 SGHDN, CDR2 FVKESK. The CDR3 DNA is TGTGCCAGCAGCTTCGGACAGGGGAACACTGAAGCTTTCTTT. Encoded protein: CASSFGQGNTEAFF.

This chain links TRBV9 with TRBJ2-7; 7 positions match TRBD2. From germline, CDR1 is SGDLS and CDR2 YYNGEE. The length of the CDR3 is 16 residues. The V and J ends lost 4 bases and 3 bases, in that order; junction bases with no gene match: 13. CDR3 sequence: CASSPNLAVNLYEQYF. The CDR3 region has the DNA TGTGCCAGCAGCCCTAATCTAGCGGTCAACCTCTACGAGCAGTACTTC.

The gene calls are TRBV14 and TRBJ2-7; 10 bases line up with TRBD1. V shed 1 base, J shed 0 bases, and the junction held 9 bases outside the gene matches. The CDR3 consists of 18 residues. In germline, CDR1 is SGHDN, CDR2 FVKESK. The DNA for the CDR3 is TGTGCCAGCAGCCAAGCGCCCGGGGGACAGGGGACCTCCTACGAGCAGTACTTC. It encodes CASSQAPGGQGTSYEQYF. Complete variable domain (other parts from reference TRBV14 and TRBJ2-7): EAGVTQFPSHSVIEKGQTVTLRCDPISGHDNLYWYRRVMGKEIKFLLHFVKESKQDESGMPNNRFLAERTGGTYSTLKVQPAELEDSGVYFCASSQAPGGQGTSYEQYFGPGTRLTVT.

The chain combines TRBV5-4 with TRBJ2-4; D possibly corresponds to TRBD2 (6 bases). V lost 0 bases, J lost 0 bases, and 16 bases lay in between. The CDR3 totals 18 residues. CDR1 and CDR2 (germline): SGHNT, YYREEE (reference sequence). This CDR3 is CASSLGGAGSSAKNIQYF. The CDR3 DNA follows: TGTGCCAGCAGCTTGGGGGGCGCGGGGAGTTCAGCCAAAAACATTCAGTACTTC.

V is TRBV13 and J is TRBJ2-7; 11 bases agree with TRBD1. The J segment lost 2 bases and the V segment lost 3 bases, leaving 6 bases of the junction unmatched. Germline values: CDR1 PRHDT, CDR2 FYEKMQ (reference sequence). The CDR3 is 16 residues long. As DNA, the CDR3 is TGTGCCAGCAGCTTGGTCCGGGACAGGGGGGCCTACGAGCAGTACTTC. Encoded protein: CASSLVRDRGAYEQYF.

The V gene is TRBV20-1, the J gene TRBJ2-1; 7 nucleotides align to TRBD2. The CDR3 has 14 residues. The ends lost 3 bases at V and 6 bases at J; junction bases unmatched: 8. Germline V lookup: CDR1 DFQATT, CDR2 SNEGSKA (reference sequence). CDR3 coding DNA: TGCAGTGCTAGTAAGGCTGGACTAGTCAATGAGCAGTTCTTC. Its translation is CSASKAGLVNEQFF.

The gene calls are TRBV29-1 and TRBJ2-3, with 8 positions matching TRBD2. The V gene end was trimmed by 6 bases and the J gene end by 1 base; junction bases not matched to a gene: 3. Germline CDR1 reads SQVTM; CDR2 reads ANQGSEA. This CDR3 has 13 residues. For the CDR3, the DNA is TGCAGCGTCGGCGGGGGGCGCACAGATACGCAGTATTTT. Its protein is CSVGGGRTDTQYF.

The V and J genes are TRBV15 and TRBJ1-5; 11 bases are a match to TRBD1. V lost 1 base, J lost 9 bases, and 8 bases stayed unmatched. The CDR3 loop spans 16 amino acids. CDR1 is LNHNV, CDR2 YYDKDF, per germline (reference sequence). CDR3 DNA: TGTGCCACCAGCAGAGGGACAGGGGGCCCAACATCGCCCCAGCATTTT. Protein: CATSRGTGGPTSPQHF.

This chain connects TRBV18 to TRBJ1-1, with D tentatively TRBD1 (6 bases). Germline loops: CDR1 KGHSH, CDR2 LQKENI. V lost 0 bases, J lost 7 bases, and 24 bases lay in between. The CDR3 length is 18 residues. In DNA, the CDR3 is TGTGCCAGCTCACCACCGGTACGAGGGGGAACGGGCTATGGTGAAGCTTTCTTT. It encodes CASSPPVRGGTGYGEAFF.

This CDR3 reads CASKNLGTGYSYNEQFF. The CDR3 DNA follows: TGTGCCAGCAAAAATTTGGGGACAGGGTACTCCTACAATGAGCAGTTCTTC. The chain couples TRBV27 to TRBJ2-1; 9 nucleotides align to TRBD1. The CDR3 extends over 17 amino acids. V shed 7 bases, J shed 0 bases, and the junction held 10 bases outside the gene matches. Per germline, CDR1 MNHEY and CDR2 SMNVEV (reference sequence).

This clone was recorded once. V usage is TRBV5-4 and J usage is TRBJ2-1, with 9 bases fitting TRBD2. Germline CDR1 reads SGHNT; CDR2 reads YYREEE (reference sequence). This CDR3 comprises 17 residues. With V trimmed by 0 bases and J by 10 bases, 14 bases remained unmatched. CDR3 residues: CASSLARISGRGWEQFF. CDR3 coding DNA: TGTGCCAGCAGCTTGGCCCGCATTAGCGGGAGAGGTTGGGAGCAGTTCTTC.

The J gene is TRBJ1-6, the V gene TRBV10-3, with D perhaps matching TRBD1 (5 bases). This CDR3 is 14 amino acids long. Trimming pared 11 bases from V and 7 bases from J, leaving 18 bases between. The germline CDR1 and CDR2 sequences are ENHRY and SYGVKD. CDR3 loop: CALKAGGQNSPLHF. The CDR3, as DNA: TGTGCCCTAAAGGCCGGGGGTCAGAATTCACCCCTCCACTTT.

This clone was picked up a small number of times. This chain connects TRBV18 to TRBJ2-1; D unclear. V was trimmed by 2 bases and J by 5 bases, leaving 7 bases between them. Germline CDR1 reads KGHSH; CDR2 reads LQKENI. The CDR3 length is 13 residues. The CDR3 nucleotides are TGTGCCAGCTCACCAATTCCCAACAATGAGCAGTTCTTC. This encodes CASSPIPNNEQFF.

The chain carries TRBV5-1 and TRBJ1-6, with 12 bases that match TRBD1. V was pared by 4 bases and J by 4 bases, with 6 bases of the junction left unmatched. This CDR3 has 17 amino acids. CDR1 and CDR2 from the germline V gene are SGHRS and YFSETQ. The CDR3 loop reads CASSPGQGAWYNSPLHF. The CDR3 DNA reads as TGCGCCAGCAGCCCGGGACAGGGGGCTTGGTATAATTCACCCCTCCACTTT. Complete variable domain (other parts from reference TRBV5-1 and TRBJ1-6): KAGVTQTPRYLIKTRGQQVTLSCSPISGHRSVSWYQQTPGQGLQFLFEYFSETQRNKGNFPGRFSGRQFSNSRSEMNVSTLELGDSALYLCASSPGQGAWYNSPLHFGNGTRLTVT.

The J gene is TRBJ1-2, the V gene TRBV18; possibly TRBD1 for D (5 bases). CDR3 size: 15 residues. Germline CDR1 reads KGHSH; CDR2 reads LQKENI. The V and J ends lost 5 bases and 3 bases respectively, with 16 bases between them. CDR3 residues: CASSSAGSGDYGYTF. In nucleotides, the CDR3 is TGTGCCAGCTCATCGGCAGGGTCCGGTGACTATGGCTACACCTTC.

This chain links TRBV27 with TRBJ2-1; 14 bases line up with TRBD2. This CDR3 has 20 amino acids. The V gene end was trimmed by 6 bases and the J gene end by 0 bases; junction bases not matched to a gene: 13. The germline CDR1 and CDR2 sequences are MNHEY and SMNVEV (reference sequence). The CDR3 DNA reads TGTGCCAGCAGGATCGACGGACTAGCGGGGGGTCTGAGCTCCTACAATGAGCAGTTCTTC. Protein product: CASRIDGLAGGLSSYNEQFF.

The chain joins TRBV19 to TRBJ1-4, with D perhaps TRBD1 (6 bases). Trimming shortened V by 5 bases and J by 7 bases, and 14 bases separated the two germline ends. The CDR3 length is 14 residues. CDR1 LNHDA and CDR2 SQIVND come from the germline V gene (reference sequence). In nucleotides, the CDR3 is TGTGCCAGTAGTTCACAGGGATGGGGTGAAAAACTGTTTTTT. It specifies CASSSQGWGEKLFF.

The rearrangement joins TRBV6-4 to TRBJ1-4, with TRBD1 as a possible D gene (6 bases). Trimming pared 5 bases from V and 4 bases from J, leaving 20 bases between. The CDR3 sequence is 17 residues long. Germline V gene lookup returns CDR1 MRHNA and CDR2 SNTAGT. CDR3 DNA sequence: TGTGCCAGCAGTCGCACTTCGGGGGGCGCCGGTAATGAAAAACTGTTTTTT. It specifies CASSRTSGGAGNEKLFF.

This clone was counted a few times. The V call is TRBV5-1, the J call TRBJ2-3, with a possible D match to TRBD1 (5 bases). Germline CDR1 reads SGHRS; CDR2 reads YFSETQ. This CDR3 has 15 amino acids. Trimming removed 1 base from V and 3 bases from J, with 12 bases in between. CDR3 amino acids: CASSLMTAKTDTQYF. The CDR3 DNA follows: TGCGCCAGCAGCTTGATGACAGCGAAGACAGATACGCAGTATTTT.

This chain uses TRBV15 with TRBJ1-1; D gene uncertain. The CDR3 sequence is 14 residues long. The V end was cut by 1 base, the J end by 7 bases, with 13 bases between. Germline CDR1 reads LNHNV; CDR2 reads YYDKDF (reference sequence). CDR3 nucleotides: TGTGCCACCAGCAGAGCTGGGCACCTAATTGAAGCTTTCTTT. It encodes CATSRAGHLIEAFF.

CDR3 loop: CASSLEGHGYEQYF. The DNA of the CDR3 is TGTGCCAGCAGCTTAGAAGGACACGGATACGAGCAGTACTTC. The V and J genes are TRBV11-2 and TRBJ2-7; D is perhaps TRBD1 (5 bases). The CDR3 contains 14 residues. The V and J ends lost 0 bases and 4 bases respectively, with 10 bases between them. CDR1 is SGHAT, CDR2 FQNNGV, per germline.

The chain couples TRBV10-1 to TRBJ2-1, with D maybe TRBD2 (6 bases). From germline, CDR1 is WNHNN and CDR2 SYGVQD (reference sequence). The CDR3 sequence is 15 residues long. Trimming stripped 3 bases from V and 0 bases from J, with 9 bases between. CDR3 loop: CASSESGLSYNEQFF. For the CDR3, the DNA is TGCGCCAGCAGTGAAAGCGGGCTCTCCTACAATGAGCAGTTCTTC.

The V and J genes are TRBV2 and TRBJ2-7; D gene unclear. The V gene's germline CDR1 is SNHLY and CDR2 FYNNEI. V lost 8 bases, J lost 4 bases, and 15 bases lay in between. The CDR3 covers 13 residues. CDR3 in amino acids: CASDSKVRYEQYF. The CDR3 DNA reads as TGTGCCAGCGACTCTAAGGTGAGATACGAGCAGTACTTC.

This clone was seen a single time. V usage is TRBV7-2 and J usage is TRBJ1-1; TRBD1 agrees at 8 bases. The germline CDR1 and CDR2 sequences are SGHTA and FQGNSA. The CDR3 is 15 residues long. The J segment lost 0 bases and the V segment lost 6 bases, leaving 6 bases of the junction unmatched. This CDR3 reads CASRRAGGMNTEAFF. Here the CDR3 DNA reads TGTGCCAGCAGGCGGGCAGGGGGCATGAACACTGAAGCTTTCTTT.

This chain connects TRBV6-5 to TRBJ1-1, with TRBD1 identical over 8 bases. The CDR3 totals 14 residues. V trimming: 2 bases; J trimming: 10 bases; junction bases outside the gene matches: 9. The germline V gene encodes CDR1 MNHEY and CDR2 SVGAGI. The chain's CDR3 is CASSYRRTGIGAFF. The CDR3, as DNA: TGTGCCAGCAGTTACCGAAGGACAGGGATAGGAGCTTTCTTT.

The rearrangement links TRBV6-5 to TRBJ1-1, with 8 positions matching TRBD1. The CDR3 totals 14 residues. V was clipped by 2 bases and J by 5 bases; unmatched bases: 4. CDR1 and CDR2 from the germline V gene are MNHEY and SVGAGI. In DNA, the CDR3 is TGTGCCAGCAGTTACCGGGACAGGAATACTGAAGCTTTCTTT. This encodes CASSYRDRNTEAFF.

This clone has a handful of counts. The V gene is TRBV12-3 or TRBV12-4, the J gene TRBJ2-4, with D possibly TRBD2 on 6 matching bases. The CDR3 consists of 13 residues. Deletions cut 7 bases from V and 9 bases from J, with 16 bases between. As DNA, the CDR3 is TGTGCCAGCACTCCTCGGAGGGTGGGCATTCAGTACTTC. Its translation is CASTPRRVGIQYF.

This clone was detected a few times. The V gene is TRBV28, the J gene TRBJ1-2; no firm D call. V was clipped by 5 bases and J by 7 bases, with 17 bases between them. The CDR3 contains 14 residues. Looked up from germline, CDR1 is MDHEN and CDR2 is SYDVKM. The CDR3 nucleotides are TGTGCCAGCAGTCCAGGTAGTCGGAAAGTTGGCTACACCTTC. It specifies CASSPGSRKVGYTF.